Below, 31 T cell receptor beta chains from the same sample are listed, as sequenced in a study of shared clonotypes between healthy human individuals. Clones were sequenced by immunoSEQ multiplex PCR, and TCRdb holds only the in-frame ones, with some missing. The repertoire holds some 2,000,000 clones, with roughly 95% as singletons. Cells designated naive CD8 were CD45RO-negative and were positively selected for CCR7, with terminally differentiated effector memory CD45RA+ cells excluded. The material sequenced was naive CD8+ T cells sorted from blood. All receptors derive from a man aged 18 to 30 in good health.

The V call is TRBV30, the J call TRBJ2-1; 9 positions agree with TRBD2. This CDR3 region has 15 residues. Germline V gene sequence: CDR1 GTSNPN, CDR2 SVGIG (reference sequence). Trimming removed 0 bases from V and 4 bases from J; junction bases left unmatched: 4. CDR3 protein: CAWSVPSGVYNEQFF. CDR3 sequence (DNA): TGTGCCTGGAGTGTACCTAGCGGGGTATACAATGAGCAGTTCTTC.

DNA of the CDR3: TGTGCCAGCAGCCAAGCGCCGGGACTAGCTGTTTACAATGAGCAGTTCTTC. It yields the protein CASSQAPGLAVYNEQFF. The V and J genes are TRBV14 and TRBJ2-1; TRBD2 agrees at 9 bases. The CDR3 sequence is 17 residues long. CDR1 SGHDN and CDR2 FVKESK come from the germline V gene. Trimming cost V 1 base and J 4 bases; bases outside gene matches: 8.

The chain couples TRBV27 to TRBJ2-2; 10 nucleotides agree with TRBD2. Unmatched junction bases numbered 9, after V lost 6 bases and J lost 5 bases. The CDR3 length is 16 residues. The V gene's germline CDR1 is MNHEY and CDR2 SMNVEV (reference sequence). CDR3 nucleotide sequence: TGTGCCAGCAGGGGGCTAGCGGGAGTAGGGACCGGGGAGCTGTTTTTT. Translation: CASRGLAGVGTGELFF.

This sequence joins TRBV5-4 and TRBJ1-6; tentative D call: TRBD1 (5 bases). Between the trimmed V and J ends, which lost 4 bases and 7 bases, there was a span of 21 bases. Germline assignment: CDR1 SGHNT and CDR2 YYREEE (reference sequence). The CDR3 is 17 residues long. The CDR3 sequence is CASSRGGFAGENSPLHF. CDR3 in DNA: TGTGCCAGCAGCCGGGGGGGGTTCGCTGGAGAAAATTCACCCCTCCACTTT.

The V and J genes are TRBV11-2 and TRBJ2-5; either TRBD1 or TRBD2 may fit D (5 bases each). Germline-derived CDR1 and CDR2 are SGHAT and FQNNGV. This CDR3 is 17 amino acids long. V lost 4 bases to trimming and J lost 3 bases, with 21 bases between them. Written as DNA, the CDR3 is TGTGCCAGCAGCTCCGATCCGAGGGGCGTTACTGAAGAGACCCAGTACTTC. It encodes CASSSDPRGVTEETQYF. Complete variable domain (other parts from reference TRBV11-2 and TRBJ2-5): EAGVAQSPRYKIIEKRQSVAFWCNPISGHATLYWYQQILGQGPKLLIQFQNNGVVDDSQLPKDRFSAERLKGVDSTLKIQPAKLEDSAVYLCASSSDPRGVTEETQYFGPGTRLLVL.

The chain uses TRBV27 and TRBJ2-1, with 8 bases aligning to TRBD2. This CDR3 is built from 16 residues. Germline V gene data show CDR1 as MNHEY and CDR2 as SMNVEV (reference sequence). Trimming at V came to 2 bases and at J to 1 base, leaving 4 bases not matched to a gene. CDR3 loop: CASSLVAGMSYNEQFF. The CDR3 region has the DNA TGTGCCAGCAGTTTAGTAGCGGGAATGTCCTACAATGAGCAGTTCTTC.

This clone was observed once. The chain employs TRBV29-1 and TRBJ2-2, with 8 bases lining up with TRBD2. This CDR3 is 12 amino acids long. V trimming: 7 bases; J trimming: 6 bases; junction bases outside the gene matches: 4. Germline CDR1 SQVTM, CDR2 ANQGSEA. The CDR3 region has the DNA TGCAGCGCCATACTAGCGGCCGGGGAGCTGTTTTTT. It codes for CSAILAAGELFF.

Only a few counts were recorded for this clone. V usage is TRBV29-1 and J usage is TRBJ1-3; TRBD1 aligns across 7 bases. After removal of 8 bases from V and 0 bases from J, the junction contained 10 bases not matched to a gene. The CDR3 is 15 residues long. Germline CDR1 and CDR2: SQVTM and ANQGSEA. Written as DNA, the CDR3 is TGCAGCATCTGGGACAGATTTAACTCTGGAAACACCATATATTTT. Translating it yields CSIWDRFNSGNTIYF.

V gene TRBV5-6 combines with J gene TRBJ2-5; D may be TRBD2 (5 bases). V gave up 4 bases and J gave up 5 bases, with 24 bases separating them. The CDR3 has 17 amino acids. Germline V lookup: CDR1 SGHDT, CDR2 YYEEEE. The CDR3 loop is CASSPIIGGYLGETQYF. The CDR3 DNA follows: TGTGCCAGCAGCCCCATCATTGGAGGATACCTGGGGGAGACCCAGTACTTC.

J is TRBJ2-1 and V is TRBV6-6; D not resolved. CDR1 and CDR2 from the germline V gene are MNHNY and SVGAGI (reference sequence). This CDR3 comprises 15 residues. The ends were cut back, 4 bases at V and 0 bases at J, with 10 bases in the middle. CDR3 nucleotides: TGTGCCAGCAGTTCCCAGACTGGCTCCTACAATGAGCAGTTCTTC. It yields the protein CASSSQTGSYNEQFF.

J is TRBJ2-7 and V is TRBV7-9; 7 nucleotides agree with TRBD1. CDR3 length: 16 amino acids. Germline CDR1 reads SEHNR; CDR2 reads FQNEAQ (reference sequence). V lost 6 bases and J lost 4; bases outside the gene matches: 15. Here the CDR3 reads CASSVNRQGIGYEQYF. In DNA, the CDR3 is TGTGCCAGCAGTGTTAACCGACAGGGAATCGGGTACGAGCAGTACTTC.

The genes are TRBV9 and TRBJ1-6; D is undetermined. Per the germline V gene, CDR1 is SGDLS and CDR2 is YYNGEE. V lost 0 bases and J 8 bases, leaving 12 bases between the germline ends. The CDR3 is made up of 15 amino acids. CDR3 region: CASSVDVGLYSPLHF. In DNA form, the CDR3 reads TGTGCCAGCAGCGTAGATGTAGGGTTATATTCACCCCTCCACTTT.

This clone appeared a single time. This chain joins TRBV13 and TRBJ2-7, with TRBD2 matching over 9 bases. Per germline, CDR1 PRHDT and CDR2 FYEKMQ (reference sequence). With 6 bases clipped from V and 0 bases from J, the junction kept 6 bases outside the gene matches. CDR3 length: 15 amino acids. The CDR3 region has the DNA TGTGCCAGCAGTGTAGCGGGGGAGGCCTCCTACGAGCAGTACTTC. Translated: CASSVAGEASYEQYF. Complete variable domain (other parts from reference TRBV13 and TRBJ2-7): AAGVIQSPRHLIKEKRETATLKCYPIPRHDTVYWYQQGPGQDPQFLISFYEKMQSDKGSIPDRFSAQQFSDYHSELNMSSLELGDSALYFCASSVAGEASYEQYFGPGTRLTVT.

The chain joins TRBV28 to TRBJ2-3, with D perhaps TRBD2 (6 bases). Germline assignment: CDR1 MDHEN and CDR2 SYDVKM. With 10 bases removed from V and 5 bases from J, the gap between germline ends came to 19 bases. The CDR3 totals 14 residues. The CDR3 DNA sequence: TGTGCCACTAGGACTGGGGGGATTTTAGATACGCAGTATTTT. Amino acids: CATRTGGILDTQYF.

The rearrangement links TRBV19 to TRBJ1-1; D not certain. The CDR3 runs 14 residues. Germline loops: CDR1 LNHDA, CDR2 SQIVND (reference sequence). V lost 1 base and J 2 bases, leaving 8 bases between the germline ends. The CDR3 protein is CASSIVSPNTEAFF. CDR3 nucleotides: TGTGCCAGTAGTATAGTGTCCCCCAACACTGAAGCTTTCTTT.

This clone has only one observation. J is TRBJ2-4 and V is TRBV6-5; D remains unclear. The CDR3 runs 14 residues. V was clipped by 0 bases and J by 9 bases, with 12 bases between them. Germline CDR1 reads MNHEY; CDR2 reads SVGAGI. The DNA for the CDR3 is TGTGCCAGCAGTTACTCGGAAGGCCCCGGCATTCAGTACTTC. Its protein product is CASSYSEGPGIQYF.

Worth noting for this clone: In the same sample, other DNA sequences code for this CDR3. The genes are TRBV4-3 and TRBJ2-7; 8 nucleotides match TRBD1. This CDR3 is built from 14 residues. Trimming cost V 2 bases and J 4 bases; bases outside gene matches: 4. Germline-derived CDR1 and CDR2 are LGHNA and YSLEER. The CDR3 loop is CASSQFQGAYEQYF. CDR3 DNA: TGCGCCAGCAGCCAATTCCAGGGGGCATACGAGCAGTACTTC.

V gene TRBV29-1 combines with J gene TRBJ2-5, with a tentative D call TRBD1 (6 bases). CDR3 length: 12 amino acids. Germline CDR1 and CDR2: SQVTM and ANQGSEA. Trimming pared 8 bases from V and 0 bases from J, leaving 10 bases between. The CDR3 nucleotides are TGCAGCTACACAGGGCACCAAGAGACCCAGTACTTC. The encoded protein is CSYTGHQETQYF.

The V gene is TRBV11-3, the J gene TRBJ2-1, with D unresolved. CDR1 and CDR2 (germline): SGHNT, YENEEA. V gave up 5 bases and J gave up 9 bases, with 11 bases separating them. The CDR3 is made up of 12 amino acids. The DNA of the CDR3 is TGTGCCAGCAGCCCAACGGGCGGTGAGCAGTTCTTC. Its protein product is CASSPTGGEQFF.

The chain carries TRBV6-1 and TRBJ2-7; TRBD2 aligns across 8 bases. The CDR3 has 15 amino acids. CDR1 is MNHNS, CDR2 SASEGT, per germline. V dropped 3 bases and J dropped 5; count of bases not matched to a gene: 9. Here the CDR3 DNA reads TGTGCCAGCAGTGAGGGGCGGGGGGCTGGCCACGAGCAGTACTTC. It specifies CASSEGRGAGHEQYF.

This sequence joins TRBV5-6 and TRBJ2-7; no reliable D call. Germline values: CDR1 SGHDT, CDR2 YYEEEE. The CDR3 contains 15 residues. The V and J ends lost 2 bases and 0 bases respectively, with 12 bases between them. The CDR3 here is CASSFGEAISYEQYF. CDR3 DNA sequence: TGTGCCAGCAGCTTTGGAGAGGCCATCTCCTACGAGCAGTACTTC.

The chain joins TRBV11-2 to TRBJ2-7, with a possible D match to TRBD2 (5 bases). The CDR3 covers 19 residues. CDR1 is SGHAT, CDR2 FQNNGV, per germline. Trimming cost V 5 bases and J 0 bases, with 26 bases left between them. The CDR3 region has the DNA TGTGCCAGCAGCCTTTTCCCGGCCCCGGACTCCCGAAGCTCCTACGAGCAGTACTTC. This gives the protein CASSLFPAPDSRSSYEQYF.

On this clone: Other DNA variants within this sample encode the same CDR3. The rearrangement joins TRBV27 to TRBJ1-3, with 9 bases matching TRBD1. This CDR3 comprises 15 residues. J was trimmed by 4 bases and V by 3 bases; bases with no gene match: 4. Germline CDR1 is MNHEY and CDR2 is SMNVEV (reference sequence). In DNA, the CDR3 is TGTGCCAGCAGTTTGGGACAGGGAGGCGGAAACACCATATATTTT. Encoded protein: CASSLGQGGGNTIYF.

As regards this clone: Within the sample, other DNA sequences also encode this same CDR3. The chain carries TRBV27 and TRBJ1-1; D remains ambiguous. This CDR3 region has 14 residues. The V end lost 1 base, the J end lost 2 bases, and 8 bases lay between the germline ends. Per germline, CDR1 MNHEY and CDR2 SMNVEV (reference sequence). The chain's CDR3 is CASSLLGSNTEAFF. The CDR3 coding sequence is TGTGCCAGCAGTTTATTAGGGTCAAACACTGAAGCTTTCTTT.

Notes on this clone: This specimen includes other DNA sequences encoding the same CDR3. This chain links TRBV27 with TRBJ2-1; 11 nucleotides line up with TRBD2. With 0 bases clipped from V and 7 bases from J, the junction kept 5 bases outside the gene matches. This CDR3 comprises 16 residues. Germline values: CDR1 MNHEY, CDR2 SMNVEV (reference sequence). The CDR3 DNA reads as TGTGCCAGCAGTTTATCTAGCGGGGGGGCTTATAATGAGCAGTTCTTC. Translation: CASSLSSGGAYNEQFF.

V is TRBV5-4 and J is TRBJ1-2; perhaps TRBD1 as D (6 bases). With 4 bases removed from V and 5 bases from J, the gap between germline ends came to 9 bases. This CDR3 has 12 amino acids. Germline CDR1 SGHNT, CDR2 YYREEE (reference sequence). CDR3 in amino acids: CASSVGQYGYTF. The CDR3 coding sequence is TGTGCCAGCAGCGTCGGACAGTATGGCTACACCTTC.

The V call is TRBV5-1, the J call TRBJ2-1, with TRBD2 matching over 13 bases. CDR1 is SGHRS, CDR2 YFSETQ, per germline. The V segment lost 4 bases and the J segment 6 bases; nucleotides outside the gene matches: 10. The CDR3 runs 17 residues. DNA of the CDR3: TGCGCCAGCAGCCCCTGGACTAGCGGGGGAATAGGCAATGAGCAGTTCTTC. Its protein is CASSPWTSGGIGNEQFF.

This chain joins TRBV19 and TRBJ2-7, with D maybe TRBD1 (6 bases). Germline CDR1 reads LNHDA; CDR2 reads SQIVND (reference sequence). This CDR3 has 14 residues. Between the trimmed V and J ends, which lost 3 bases and 2 bases, there was a span of 11 bases. CDR3 protein: CASSIRDTAYEQYF. For the CDR3, the DNA is TGTGCCAGTAGTATCCGGGACACAGCCTACGAGCAGTACTTC.

Comment on this clone: The same CDR3 arises from other DNA sequences in this sample as well. The rearrangement uses TRBV30 and TRBJ1-1; D is unresolved. The germline CDR1 and CDR2 sequences are GTSNPN and SVGIG (reference sequence). Trimming cost V 0 bases and J 1 base, with 6 bases left between them. There are 13 residues in the CDR3. The CDR3 region has the DNA TGTGCCTGGAGTGTACTTCGGAACACTGAAGCTTTCTTT. This codes for CAWSVLRNTEAFF.

The chain recombines TRBV11-2 with TRBJ2-5, with D tentatively TRBD1 or TRBD2 (5 bases each). CDR3 length: 16 residues. Germline V gives CDR1 SGHAT, CDR2 FQNNGV. V was cut by 5 bases and J by 5 bases, with 21 bases left in between. The CDR3 loop is CASSVGTTPDRETQYF. CDR3 nucleotides: TGTGCCAGCAGCGTGGGGACCACACCGGATCGGGAGACCCAGTACTTC.

J is TRBJ1-2 and V is TRBV11-2, with D perhaps TRBD1 (6 bases). The V end lost 1 base, the J end lost 4 bases, and 13 bases lay between the germline ends. The germline gives CDR1 SGHAT, CDR2 FQNNGV. CDR3 size: 15 residues. The CDR3: CASSLVRGLIYGYTF. CDR3 nucleotides: TGTGCCAGCAGCTTAGTCCGGGGGCTAATCTATGGCTACACCTTC. The variable domain in full, completed from reference TRBV11-2 and TRBJ1-2, reads EAGVAQSPRYKIIEKRQSVAFWCNPISGHATLYWYQQILGQGPKLLIQFQNNGVVDDSQLPKDRFSAERLKGVDSTLKIQPAKLEDSAVYLCASSLVRGLIYGYTFGSGTRLTVV.